These T cell receptor beta chains were read from a single sample in a study of T cells in Graves' hyperthyroidism and ophthalmopathy. MiXCR, applied by TCRdb to the multiplex PCR reads, yields one record per CDR3 protein. The sample has hundreds of thousands of distinct CDR3 sequences, 18% seen once. The sample consisted of blood. These receptors were obtained from a woman aged 45-65 years with Graves' hyperthyroidism that later progressed to Graves' ophthalmopathy. Each CDR3 is given with its conserved first and last residue. D genes are given only for firm matches. Only part of the rows carry a size: once, few, many, or a class if the clone is expanded.

d_call	v_call	j_call	clone_size	cdr3_aa	cdr3_nt
-	TRBV5-1	TRBJ1-4	few	CASSFSGPPGEKLFF	TGCGCCAGCAGCTTCTCGGGCCCTCCCGGTGAAAAACTGTTTTTT
TRBD1	TRBV20-1	TRBJ1-1	many	CSAWTGGLNTEAFF	TGCAGTGCCTGGACAGGGGGCTTGAACACTGAAGCTTTCTTT
-	TRBV13	TRBJ2-5	many	CASSSSEWGRETQYF	TGTGCCAGCAGCTCCTCGGAGTGGGGTCGGGAGACCCAGTACTTC
TRBD2	TRBV3-1	TRBJ2-3	few	CASSPPAGGMDTQYF	TGTGCCAGCAGTCCCCCAGCGGGGGGCATGGATACGCAGTATTTT
-	TRBV20-1	TRBJ2-7	-	CSAKGRHEQYF	TGCAGTGCTAAGGGAAGGCACGAGCAGTACTTC
-	TRBV28	TRBJ1-1	once	CASRIHQQGSAEAFF	TGTGCCAGCAGAATACATCAGCAGGGCTCAGCTGAAGCTTTCTTT
-	TRBV5-4	TRBJ1-1	-	CASSLDFYAGVGTEAFF	TGTGCCAGCAGCTTGGATTTTTATGCAGGGGTGGGCACTGAAGCTTTCTTT
-	TRBV15	TRBJ1-6	many	CATSRDTIDNSPLHF	TGTGCCACCAGCAGAGATACGATTGACAATTCACCCCTCCACTTT
-	TRBV29-1	TRBJ1-1	few	CSVVGTVNTEAFF	TGCAGCGTTGTCGGGACGGTGAACACTGAAGCTTTCTTT
-	TRBV12-3/TRBV12-4	TRBJ2-5	-	CASSFGGPKYQEAQYF	TGTGCCAGCAGTTTCGGGGGGCCGAAGTACCAAGAGGCCCAGTACTTC
-	TRBV6-1	TRBJ1-2	-	CASSEFTNLRREGYTF	TGTGCCAGCAGTGAGTTCACCAACTTACGGCGTGAGGGCTACACCTTC
TRBD1	TRBV27	TRBJ2-1	many	CASSLGDRGPREQFF	TGTGCCAGCAGTTTAGGCGACAGGGGTCCCCGTGAGCAGTTCTTC
-	TRBV20-1	TRBJ2-5	few	CSARAGEKTQYF	TGCAGTGCTAGAGCGGGGGAGAAGACCCAGTACTTC
-	TRBV5-1	TRBJ2-3	many	CASSSNDRSTDTQYF	TGCGCCAGCAGCAGCAACGACAGGAGCACAGATACGCAGTATTTT
-	TRBV27	TRBJ2-4	many	CASSLSWQARSIQYF	TGTGCCAGCAGTTTATCGTGGCAGGCCCGGAGCATTCAGTACTTC
-	TRBV7-2	TRBJ2-7	few	CASSFVYDEQYF	TGTGCCAGCAGCTTTGTTTACGACGAGCAGTACTTC